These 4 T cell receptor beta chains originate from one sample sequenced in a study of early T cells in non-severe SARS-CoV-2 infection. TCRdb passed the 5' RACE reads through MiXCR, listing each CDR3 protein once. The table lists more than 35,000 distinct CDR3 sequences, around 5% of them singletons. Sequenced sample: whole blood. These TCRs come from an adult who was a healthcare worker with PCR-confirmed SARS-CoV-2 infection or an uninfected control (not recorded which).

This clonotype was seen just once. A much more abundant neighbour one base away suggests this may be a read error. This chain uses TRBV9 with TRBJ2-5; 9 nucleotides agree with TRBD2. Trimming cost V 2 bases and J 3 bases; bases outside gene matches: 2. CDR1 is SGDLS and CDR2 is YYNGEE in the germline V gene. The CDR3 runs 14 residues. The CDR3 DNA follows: TGTGCCAGCAGCGTCGGGACTAGCAAAGAGACCCAGTACTTC. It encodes CASSVGTSKETQYF.

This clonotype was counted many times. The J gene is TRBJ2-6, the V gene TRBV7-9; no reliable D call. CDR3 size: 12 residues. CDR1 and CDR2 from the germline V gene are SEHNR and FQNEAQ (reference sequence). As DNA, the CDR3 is TGTGCAGTGGGCTCTGGGGCCAACGTCCTGACTTTC. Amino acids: CAVGSGANVLTF.

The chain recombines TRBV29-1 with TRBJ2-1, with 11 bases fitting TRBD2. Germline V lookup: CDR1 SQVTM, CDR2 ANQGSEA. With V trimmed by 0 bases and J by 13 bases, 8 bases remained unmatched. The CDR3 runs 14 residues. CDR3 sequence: CSVEDNLAGGSQFF. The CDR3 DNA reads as TGCAGCGTTGAAGACAACCTAGCGGGGGGTTCTCAGTTCTTC.

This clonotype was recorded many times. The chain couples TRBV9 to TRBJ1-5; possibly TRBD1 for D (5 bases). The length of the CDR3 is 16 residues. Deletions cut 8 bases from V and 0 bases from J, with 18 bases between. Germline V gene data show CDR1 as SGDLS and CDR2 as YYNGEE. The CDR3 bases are TGTGCCAGTTCACCCGGGGGTCCCACTAGCAATCAGCCCCAGCATTTT. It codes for CASSPGGPTSNQPQHF.